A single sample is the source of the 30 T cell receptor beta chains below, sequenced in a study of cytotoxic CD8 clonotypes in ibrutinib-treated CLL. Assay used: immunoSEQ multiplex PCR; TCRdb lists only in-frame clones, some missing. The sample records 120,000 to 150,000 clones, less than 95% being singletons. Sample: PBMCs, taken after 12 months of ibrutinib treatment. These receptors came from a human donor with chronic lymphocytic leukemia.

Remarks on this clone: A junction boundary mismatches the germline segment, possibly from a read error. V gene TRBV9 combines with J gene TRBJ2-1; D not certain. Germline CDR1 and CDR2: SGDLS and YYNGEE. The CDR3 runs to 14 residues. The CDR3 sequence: CASSVEGSFNEQFF. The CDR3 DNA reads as TGTGCCAGCAGCGTAGAGGGTTCCTTCAATGAGCAGTTCTTC.

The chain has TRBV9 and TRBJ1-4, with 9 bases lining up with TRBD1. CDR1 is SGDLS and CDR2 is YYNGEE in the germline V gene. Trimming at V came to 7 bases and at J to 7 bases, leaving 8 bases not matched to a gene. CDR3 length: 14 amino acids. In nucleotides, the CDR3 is TGTGCCAGCTGTCCAGACAGGGGGGGTGAAAAACTGTTTTTT. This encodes CASCPDRGGEKLFF.

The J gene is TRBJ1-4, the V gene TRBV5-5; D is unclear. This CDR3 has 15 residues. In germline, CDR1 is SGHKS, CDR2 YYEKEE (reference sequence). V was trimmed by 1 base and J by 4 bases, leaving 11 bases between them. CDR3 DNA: TGTGCCAGCAGCTTGTTGGTGGCCTATAATGAAAAACTGTTTTTT. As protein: CASSLLVAYNEKLFF.

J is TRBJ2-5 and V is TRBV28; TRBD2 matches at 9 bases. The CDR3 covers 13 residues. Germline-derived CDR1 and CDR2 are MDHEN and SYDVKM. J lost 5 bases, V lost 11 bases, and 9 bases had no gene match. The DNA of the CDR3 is TGTGCCCATGAAGGGACTAGCAGGGAGACCCAGTACTTC. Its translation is CAHEGTSRETQYF. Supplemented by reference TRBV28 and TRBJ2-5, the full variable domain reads DVKVTQSSRYLVKRTGEKVFLECVQDMDHENMFWYRQDPGLGLRLIYFSYDVKMKEKGDIPEGYSVSREKKERFSLILESASTNQTSMYLCAHEGTSRETQYFGPGTRLLVL.

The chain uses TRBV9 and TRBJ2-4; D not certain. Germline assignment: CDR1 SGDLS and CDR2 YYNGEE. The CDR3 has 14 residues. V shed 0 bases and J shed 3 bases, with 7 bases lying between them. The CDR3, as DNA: TGTGCCAGCAGCGTAGGGGCGAGCAAAAACATTCAGTACTTC. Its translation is CASSVGASKNIQYF.

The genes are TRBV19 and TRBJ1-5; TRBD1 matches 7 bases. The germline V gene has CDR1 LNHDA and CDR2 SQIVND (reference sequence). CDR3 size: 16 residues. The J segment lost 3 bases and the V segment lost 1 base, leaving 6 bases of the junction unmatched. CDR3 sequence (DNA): TGTGCCAGTAGTATAGTTCGGGGACAGCTCAATCAGCCCCAGCATTTT. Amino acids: CASSIVRGQLNQPQHF.

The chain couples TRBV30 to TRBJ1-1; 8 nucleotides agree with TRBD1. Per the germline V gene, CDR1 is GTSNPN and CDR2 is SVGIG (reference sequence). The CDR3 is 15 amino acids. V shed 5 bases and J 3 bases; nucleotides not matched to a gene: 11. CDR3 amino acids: CAWSPGGTGYTEAFF. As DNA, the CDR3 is TGTGCCTGGTCCCCGGGTGGGACAGGATACACTGAAGCTTTCTTT.

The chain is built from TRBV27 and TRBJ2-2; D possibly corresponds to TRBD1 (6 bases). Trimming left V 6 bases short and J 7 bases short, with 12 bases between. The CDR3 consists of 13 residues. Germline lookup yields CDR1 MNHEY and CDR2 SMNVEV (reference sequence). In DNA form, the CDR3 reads TGTGCCAGCAGAAGGGGGAACGGCGGGGAGCTGTTTTTT. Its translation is CASRRGNGGELFF.

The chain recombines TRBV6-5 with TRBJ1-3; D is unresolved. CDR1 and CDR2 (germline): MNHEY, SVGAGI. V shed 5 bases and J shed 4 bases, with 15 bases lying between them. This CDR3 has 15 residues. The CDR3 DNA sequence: TGTGCCAGCAGTAACGGAGGACCTCGGGGAAACACCATATATTTT. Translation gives CASSNGGPRGNTIYF.

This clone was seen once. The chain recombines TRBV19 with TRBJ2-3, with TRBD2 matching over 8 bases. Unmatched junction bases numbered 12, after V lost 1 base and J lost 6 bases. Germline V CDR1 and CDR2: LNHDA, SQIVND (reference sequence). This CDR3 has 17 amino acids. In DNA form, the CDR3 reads TGTGCCAGTAGTATAGCTAGATTGTCCGGGGGGGCGGATACGCAGTATTTT. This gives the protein CASSIARLSGGADTQYF.

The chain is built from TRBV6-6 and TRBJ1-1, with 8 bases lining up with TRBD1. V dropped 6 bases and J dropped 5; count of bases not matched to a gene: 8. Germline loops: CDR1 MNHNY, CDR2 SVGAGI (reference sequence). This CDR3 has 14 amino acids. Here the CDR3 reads CASRRGQGNTEAFF. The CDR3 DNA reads TGTGCCAGCAGACGTGGACAGGGTAATACTGAAGCTTTCTTT.

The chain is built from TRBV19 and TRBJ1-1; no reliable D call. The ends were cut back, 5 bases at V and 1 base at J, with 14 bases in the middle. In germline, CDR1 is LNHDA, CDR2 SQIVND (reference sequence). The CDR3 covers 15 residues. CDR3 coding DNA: TGTGCCAGTAGTGACCCGGGAGGTGGGAACACTGAAGCTTTCTTT. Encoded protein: CASSDPGGGNTEAFF.

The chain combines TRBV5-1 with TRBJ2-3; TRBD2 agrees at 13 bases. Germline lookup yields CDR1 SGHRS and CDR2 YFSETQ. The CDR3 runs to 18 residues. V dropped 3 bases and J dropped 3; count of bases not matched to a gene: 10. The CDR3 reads CASSSGRLAGGYTDTQYF. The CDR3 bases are TGCGCCAGCAGCTCCGGTAGACTAGCGGGAGGTTATACAGATACGCAGTATTTT.

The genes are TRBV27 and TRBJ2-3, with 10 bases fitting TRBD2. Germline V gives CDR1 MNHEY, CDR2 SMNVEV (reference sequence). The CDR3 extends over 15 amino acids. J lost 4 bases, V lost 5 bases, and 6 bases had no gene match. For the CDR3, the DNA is TGTGCCAGCAGTCCGGCTAGCGGGAGCGCAGATACGCAGTATTTT. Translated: CASSPASGSADTQYF.

The CDR3 DNA sequence: TGCAGCGTTCAAGGGGCCGGGGAGACCCAGTACTTC. Its translation is CSVQGAGETQYF. This sequence joins TRBV29-1 and TRBJ2-5; D perhaps matches TRBD1 (5 bases). Trimming left V 5 bases short and J 5 bases short, with 12 bases between. CDR3 size: 12 residues. Germline CDR1 SQVTM, CDR2 ANQGSEA.

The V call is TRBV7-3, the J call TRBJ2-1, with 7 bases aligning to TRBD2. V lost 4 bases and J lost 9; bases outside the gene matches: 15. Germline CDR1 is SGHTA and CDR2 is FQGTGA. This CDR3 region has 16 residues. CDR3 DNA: TGTGCCAGCAGCTCCCCCGTTGGGGGGGATTTCGGTGAGCAGTTCTTC. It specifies CASSSPVGGDFGEQFF.

CDR3 bases: TGTGCCAGCAGCCGACAGGGTATAATGCCGGAGACCCAGTACTTC. This encodes CASSRQGIMPETQYF. This chain uses TRBV6-5 with TRBJ2-5; 7 bases agree with TRBD1. From germline, CDR1 is MNHEY and CDR2 SVGAGI. The trim removed 6 bases at V and 5 bases at J, leaving 12 bases unmatched. There are 15 residues in the CDR3.

The CDR3 spells CASGQGAGGYHNEQFF. For the CDR3, the DNA is TGTGCCAGCGGACAGGGGGCGGGTGGATACCACAATGAGCAGTTCTTC. This chain joins TRBV19 and TRBJ2-1; 11 bases map to TRBD1. Germline V gives CDR1 LNHDA, CDR2 SQIVND (reference sequence). The CDR3 runs to 16 residues. J gave up 5 bases and V 9 bases, and 12 bases lay outside the gene matches.

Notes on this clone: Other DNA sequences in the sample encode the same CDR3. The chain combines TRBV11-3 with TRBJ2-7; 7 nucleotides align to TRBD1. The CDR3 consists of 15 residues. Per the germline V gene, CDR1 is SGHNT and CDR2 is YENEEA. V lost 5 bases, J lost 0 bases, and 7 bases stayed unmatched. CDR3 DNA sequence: TGTGCCAGCAGCCCCCGGGCAGGGGGCTCCTACGAGCAGTACTTC. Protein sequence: CASSPRAGGSYEQYF.

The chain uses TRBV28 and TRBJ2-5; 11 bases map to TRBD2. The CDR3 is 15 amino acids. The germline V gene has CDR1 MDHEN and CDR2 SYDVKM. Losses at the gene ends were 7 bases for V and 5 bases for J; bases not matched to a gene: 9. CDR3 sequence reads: CASTPSGRSVETQYF. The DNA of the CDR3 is TGTGCCAGCACCCCTAGCGGGAGGAGTGTCGAGACCCAGTACTTC.

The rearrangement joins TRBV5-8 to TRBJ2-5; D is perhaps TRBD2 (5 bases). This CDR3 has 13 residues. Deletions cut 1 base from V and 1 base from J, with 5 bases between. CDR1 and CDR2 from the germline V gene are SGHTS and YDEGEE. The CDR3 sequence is CASSLRGQETQYF. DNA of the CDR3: TGTGCCAGCAGCTTGCGGGGCCAAGAGACCCAGTACTTC.

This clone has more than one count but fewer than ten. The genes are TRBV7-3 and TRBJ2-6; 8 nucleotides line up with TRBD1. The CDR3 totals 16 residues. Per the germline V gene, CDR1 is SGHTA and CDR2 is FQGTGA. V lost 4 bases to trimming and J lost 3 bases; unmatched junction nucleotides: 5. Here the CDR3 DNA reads TGTGCCAGCAGCTGGACAGGGACCGATGGGGCCAACGTCCTGACTTTC. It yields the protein CASSWTGTDGANVLTF.

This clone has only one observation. CDR3 amino acids: CASSRGATNEQYF. For the CDR3, the DNA is TGTGCCAGCAGTCGGGGGGCTACTAACGAGCAGTACTTC. The rearrangement joins TRBV6-1 to TRBJ2-7, with D maybe TRBD2 (7 bases). Germline CDR1 MNHNS, CDR2 SASEGT. The CDR3 is 13 residues long. The V and J ends lost 5 bases and 5 bases respectively, with 13 bases between them.

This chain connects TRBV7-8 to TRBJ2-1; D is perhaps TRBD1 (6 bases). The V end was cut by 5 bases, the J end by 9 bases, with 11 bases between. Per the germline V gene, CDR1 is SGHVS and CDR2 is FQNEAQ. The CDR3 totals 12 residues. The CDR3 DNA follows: TGTGCCAGCAGCGAAACAGGGACTGAGCAGTTCTTC. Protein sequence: CASSETGTEQFF. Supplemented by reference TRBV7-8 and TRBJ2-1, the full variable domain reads GAGVSQSPRYKVAKRGQDVALRCDPISGHVSLFWYQQALGQGPEFLTYFQNEAQLDKSGLPSDRFFAERPEGSVSTLKIQRTQQEDSAVYLCASSETGTEQFFGPGTRLTVL.

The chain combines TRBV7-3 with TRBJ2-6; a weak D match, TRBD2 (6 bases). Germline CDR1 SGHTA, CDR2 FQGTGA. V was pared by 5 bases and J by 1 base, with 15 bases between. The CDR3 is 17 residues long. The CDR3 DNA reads TGTGCCAGCAGCCAGGGAGGAGGGAGATCTGGGGCCAACGTCCTGACTTTC. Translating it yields CASSQGGGRSGANVLTF.

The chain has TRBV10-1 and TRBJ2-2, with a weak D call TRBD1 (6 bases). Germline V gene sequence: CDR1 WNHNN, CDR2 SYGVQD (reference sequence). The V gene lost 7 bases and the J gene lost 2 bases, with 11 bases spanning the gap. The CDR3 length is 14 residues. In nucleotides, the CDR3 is TGCGCCAGCAATGGACAGCTAAACACCGGGGAGCTGTTTTTT. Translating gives CASNGQLNTGELFF.

The DNA for the CDR3 is TGTGCCAGCAGCGGGGGAAGATGGGGACTAGCGGGATTCCAAGAGACCCAGTACTTC. Its protein product is CASSGGRWGLAGFQETQYF. The gene calls are TRBV7-9 and TRBJ2-5, with TRBD2 matching 13 bases. V was clipped by 5 bases and J by 1 base; unmatched bases: 13. The germline gives CDR1 SEHNR, CDR2 FQNEAQ (reference sequence). This CDR3 has 19 amino acids.

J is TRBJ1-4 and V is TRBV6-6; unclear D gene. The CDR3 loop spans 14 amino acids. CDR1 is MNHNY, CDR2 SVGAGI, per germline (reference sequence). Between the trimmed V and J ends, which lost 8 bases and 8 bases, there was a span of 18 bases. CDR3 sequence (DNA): TGTGCCAGCGGTCGGGAGAGAATCAGGGAAAAACTGTTTTTT. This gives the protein CASGRERIREKLFF.

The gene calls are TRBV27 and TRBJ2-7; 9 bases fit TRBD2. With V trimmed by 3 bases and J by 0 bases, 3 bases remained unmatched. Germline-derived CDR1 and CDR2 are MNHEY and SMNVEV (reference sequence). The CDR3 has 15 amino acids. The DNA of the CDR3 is TGTGCCAGCAGTTTGCTAGCGGGGTACTCCTACGAGCAGTACTTC. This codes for CASSLLAGYSYEQYF.

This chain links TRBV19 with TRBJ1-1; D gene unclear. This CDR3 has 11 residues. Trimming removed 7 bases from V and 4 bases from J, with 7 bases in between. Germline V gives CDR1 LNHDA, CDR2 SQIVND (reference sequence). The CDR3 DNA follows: TGTGCCAGTACCTCTCGCACTGAAGCTTTCTTT. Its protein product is CASTSRTEAFF.